Listed below are T cell receptor beta chains from one sample, sequenced in a study of blood T cell repertoires in COVID-19. The table came from immunoSEQ multiplex PCR; TCRdb's copy has only in-frame clones and leaves some out. The table records fewer than 400,000 clones, about nine tenths of them present only once. The sample consisted of PBMCs or T cells enriched from blood (not recorded which). These receptors originate from a woman between 18 and 29 years old who had recovered from COVID-19. Both conserved end residues are part of each CDR3. The D gene is left open where the match is weak. Clone size appears in some rows only: once, few, many, or a class for an expanded clone.

v_call: TRBV12-3/TRBV12-4; clone_size: .; j_call: TRBJ1-2; d_call: .; cdr3_aa: CASSFRGSHGYTF; cdr3_nt: TGTGCCAGCAGTTTTCGGGGTTCCCATGGCTACACCTTC
v_call: TRBV19; clone_size: .; j_call: TRBJ2-5; d_call: .; cdr3_aa: CASSMGLTGPIDETQYF; cdr3_nt: TGTGCCAGTAGTATGGGCCTTACAGGGCCGATCGATGAGACCCAGTACTTC
v_call: TRBV6-1; clone_size: .; j_call: TRBJ2-2; d_call: .; cdr3_aa: CASSEWGLGELFF; cdr3_nt: TGTGCCAGCAGTGAATGGGGACTCGGGGAGCTGTTTTTT
v_call: TRBV4-2; clone_size: .; j_call: TRBJ1-2; d_call: TRBD1; cdr3_aa: CASSRRQGVGYGYTF; cdr3_nt: TGTGCCAGCAGCCGCCGACAGGGAGTGGGCTATGGCTACACCTTC
v_call: TRBV5-1; clone_size: .; j_call: TRBJ1-1; d_call: TRBD1; cdr3_aa: CASSFLAGGGKNTEAFF; cdr3_nt: TGCGCCAGCAGCTTTCTTGCGGGAGGGGGCAAGAACACTGAAGCTTTCTTT
v_call: TRBV7-3; clone_size: .; j_call: TRBJ1-1; d_call: .; cdr3_aa: CASSQNGMDTEAFF; cdr3_nt: TGTGCCAGCAGCCAAAACGGGATGGACACTGAAGCTTTCTTT
v_call: TRBV11-2; clone_size: .; j_call: TRBJ1-5; d_call: .; cdr3_aa: CASSLAGNGQPQHF; cdr3_nt: TGTGCCAGCAGCTTAGCAGGGAACGGACAGCCCCAGCATTTT
v_call: TRBV10-3; clone_size: .; j_call: TRBJ1-1; d_call: TRBD1; cdr3_aa: CAISGRDRGVEAFF; cdr3_nt: TGTGCCATCAGTGGGAGGGACAGGGGCGTCGAAGCTTTCTTT
v_call: TRBV11-1; clone_size: .; j_call: TRBJ1-2; d_call: TRBD1; cdr3_aa: CASSPGQGAYGYTF; cdr3_nt: TGTGCCAGCAGCCCGGGACAGGGGGCTTATGGCTACACCTTC
v_call: TRBV4-1; clone_size: .; j_call: TRBJ2-1; d_call: .; cdr3_aa: CASSQEGLSSYNEQFF; cdr3_nt: TGCGCCAGCAGCCAAGAGGGACTTAGCTCCTACAATGAGCAGTTCTTC
v_call: TRBV24-1; clone_size: once; j_call: TRBJ2-5; d_call: TRBD2; cdr3_aa: CATSDVGTSGLGSETQYF; cdr3_nt: TGTGCCACCAGTGATGTGGGGACTAGCGGGTTAGGGTCGGAGACCCAGTACTTC
v_call: TRBV5-6; clone_size: once; j_call: TRBJ1-2; d_call: .; cdr3_aa: CASSFRTDDGYTF; cdr3_nt: TGTGCCAGCAGCTTCAGGACTGATGATGGCTACACCTTC
v_call: TRBV4-1; clone_size: .; j_call: TRBJ1-2; d_call: TRBD1; cdr3_aa: CASSGDRTPYRGYTF; cdr3_nt: TGCGCCAGCAGCGGGGACAGGACTCCCTACCGCGGCTACACCTTC
v_call: TRBV19; clone_size: .; j_call: TRBJ2-1; d_call: .; cdr3_aa: CASSSWAGGGSSSSYNEQFF; cdr3_nt: TGTGCCAGTAGTTCCTGGGCCGGGGGAGGATCGTCCTCCTCCTACAATGAGCAGTTCTTC
v_call: TRBV15; clone_size: .; j_call: TRBJ1-2; d_call: .; cdr3_aa: CATKSKEVHHYGYTF; cdr3_nt: TGTGCCACCAAGAGCAAAGAGGTGCACCACTATGGCTACACCTTC
v_call: TRBV7-2; clone_size: .; j_call: TRBJ1-2; d_call: .; cdr3_aa: CASSLELIQLNYGYTF; cdr3_nt: TGTGCCAGCAGCTTAGAGTTGATACAGCTTAACTATGGCTACACCTTC
v_call: TRBV15; clone_size: .; j_call: TRBJ1-1; d_call: .; cdr3_aa: CATRLDGNTEAFF; cdr3_nt: TGTGCCACCAGGCTAGACGGGAACACTGAAGCTTTCTTT
v_call: TRBV7-9; clone_size: .; j_call: TRBJ2-2; d_call: TRBD1; cdr3_aa: CASSVRQGNTGELFF; cdr3_nt: TGTGCCAGCAGCGTCCGACAGGGGAATACCGGGGAGCTGTTTTTT
v_call: TRBV27; clone_size: .; j_call: TRBJ1-1; d_call: .; cdr3_aa: CASSSMTRYTEAFF; cdr3_nt: TGTGCCAGCAGTTCTATGACTCGATACACTGAAGCTTTCTTT
v_call: TRBV5-6; clone_size: .; j_call: TRBJ2-7; d_call: .; cdr3_aa: CASRSTWSSYEQYF; cdr3_nt: TGTGCCAGCAGGTCGACATGGTCGAGCTACGAGCAGTACTTC
v_call: TRBV5-6; clone_size: .; j_call: TRBJ1-3; d_call: .; cdr3_aa: CASSFGTPNYSGNTIYF; cdr3_nt: TGTGCCAGCAGCTTTGGGACACCCAACTATTCTGGAAACACCATATATTTT
v_call: TRBV5-1; clone_size: .; j_call: TRBJ2-3; d_call: TRBD2; cdr3_aa: CASSFIAGDSDTQYF; cdr3_nt: TGCGCCAGCAGCTTTATAGCGGGAGATTCAGATACGCAGTATTTT
v_call: TRBV28; clone_size: .; j_call: TRBJ1-5; d_call: .; cdr3_aa: CASTEVGGRFSQPQHF; cdr3_nt: TGTGCCAGCACCGAGGTCGGGGGGCGATTCTCTCAGCCCCAGCATTTT
v_call: TRBV9; clone_size: .; j_call: TRBJ2-3; d_call: .; cdr3_aa: CASSTRGNTDTQYF; cdr3_nt: TGTGCCAGCAGCACCCGGGGAAACACAGATACGCAGTATTTT
v_call: TRBV29-1; clone_size: .; j_call: TRBJ2-1; d_call: TRBD2; cdr3_aa: CSVLGGGSYNEQFF; cdr3_nt: TGCAGCGTCCTAGGCGGGGGTTCCTACAATGAGCAGTTCTTC
v_call: TRBV10-3; clone_size: .; j_call: TRBJ1-1; d_call: .; cdr3_aa: CAISTQGTEAFF; cdr3_nt: TGTGCCATCAGCACACAGGGTACTGAAGCTTTCTTT
v_call: TRBV18; clone_size: .; j_call: TRBJ2-7; d_call: .; cdr3_aa: CASSPSELYEQYF; cdr3_nt: TGTGCCAGCTCACCCTCCGAACTCTACGAGCAGTACTTC
v_call: TRBV5-1; clone_size: .; j_call: TRBJ2-5; d_call: .; cdr3_aa: CASSLVDGVLVDF; cdr3_nt: TGCGCCAGCAGCTTGGTCGACGGAGTTTTAGTGGACTTC
v_call: TRBV28; clone_size: once; j_call: TRBJ1-3; d_call: TRBD1; cdr3_aa: CASSYPRGLGNTIYF; cdr3_nt: TGTGCCAGCAGTTACCCAAGGGGGCTCGGAAACACCATATATTTT
v_call: TRBV6-5; clone_size: .; j_call: TRBJ1-2; d_call: TRBD1; cdr3_aa: CASSYLGQGLVSYTF; cdr3_nt: TGTGCCAGCAGTTACCTAGGACAGGGTCTAGTGAGCTACACCTTC
v_call: TRBV7-8; clone_size: .; j_call: TRBJ2-7; d_call: .; cdr3_aa: CASSLEAASYEQYF; cdr3_nt: TGTGCCAGCAGCTTAGAAGCAGCTAGCTACGAGCAGTACTTC
v_call: TRBV11-1; clone_size: few; j_call: TRBJ1-6; d_call: .; cdr3_aa: CASSSRQFSPLHF; cdr3_nt: TGTGCCAGCAGCTCACGACAGTTTTCACCCCTCCACTTT
v_call: TRBV29-1; clone_size: .; j_call: TRBJ1-1; d_call: .; cdr3_aa: CSVKGGGEGEAFF; cdr3_nt: TGCAGCGTGAAAGGTGGGGGCGAGGGTGAAGCTTTCTTT
v_call: TRBV5-4; clone_size: .; j_call: TRBJ2-7; d_call: .; cdr3_aa: CASSLALVDNEQYF; cdr3_nt: TGTGCCAGCAGCTTGGCGCTAGTCGATAACGAGCAGTACTTC
v_call: TRBV5-1; clone_size: .; j_call: TRBJ2-5; d_call: TRBD2; cdr3_aa: CASSAGTSLETQYF; cdr3_nt: TGCGCCAGCAGCGCCGGGACTAGCCTAGAGACCCAGTACTTC
v_call: TRBV5-1; clone_size: .; j_call: TRBJ1-3; d_call: TRBD1; cdr3_aa: CASREQGSSGNTIYF; cdr3_nt: TGCGCCAGCAGGGAACAGGGGAGCTCTGGAAACACCATATATTTT
v_call: TRBV28; clone_size: .; j_call: TRBJ2-3; d_call: .; cdr3_aa: CASSLPRTGTDTQYF; cdr3_nt: TGTGCCAGCAGTCTGCCGAGGACAGGCACAGATACGCAGTATTTT
v_call: TRBV6-6; clone_size: .; j_call: TRBJ2-2; d_call: TRBD1; cdr3_aa: CASSRNRGSNTGELFF; cdr3_nt: TGTGCCAGCAGTCGAAACAGGGGGTCGAACACCGGGGAGCTGTTTTTT
v_call: TRBV24-1; clone_size: .; j_call: TRBJ1-6; d_call: TRBD1; cdr3_aa: CATSDLDDGTGRNSPLHF; cdr3_nt: TGTGCCACCAGTGACCTGGACGACGGGACAGGGAGAAATTCACCCCTCCACTTT
v_call: TRBV9; clone_size: .; j_call: TRBJ2-6; d_call: .; cdr3_aa: CASSVATGANVLTF; cdr3_nt: TGTGCCAGCAGCGTAGCCACTGGGGCCAACGTCCTGACTTTC
v_call: TRBV28; clone_size: .; j_call: TRBJ1-2; d_call: TRBD1; cdr3_aa: CASSSGAGGGYTF; cdr3_nt: TGTGCCAGCAGTTCTGGGGCAGGGGGTGGCTACACCTTC
v_call: TRBV28; clone_size: once; j_call: TRBJ2-1; d_call: TRBD2; cdr3_aa: CASSPQPGLAGGYNEQFF; cdr3_nt: TGTGCCAGCAGTCCACAACCAGGACTAGCGGGGGGGTACAATGAGCAGTTCTTC
v_call: TRBV6-4; clone_size: .; j_call: TRBJ2-2; d_call: TRBD1; cdr3_aa: CASSEAGTDTGELFF; cdr3_nt: TGTGCCAGCAGTGAAGCCGGGACAGACACCGGGGAGCTGTTTTTT
v_call: TRBV15; clone_size: .; j_call: TRBJ1-2; d_call: .; cdr3_aa: CASSQENYGYTF; cdr3_nt: TGTGCCAGCTCACAGGAGAACTATGGCTACACCTTC
v_call: TRBV11-3; clone_size: .; j_call: TRBJ1-3; d_call: TRBD1; cdr3_aa: CASSTGDRGDTIYF; cdr3_nt: TGTGCCAGCAGCACAGGGGACAGGGGTGACACCATATATTTT
v_call: TRBV19; clone_size: .; j_call: TRBJ2-1; d_call: TRBD1; cdr3_aa: CASSRQGSSYNEQFF; cdr3_nt: TGTGCCAGTAGTCGACAGGGGAGCTCCTACAATGAGCAGTTCTTC
v_call: TRBV28; clone_size: .; j_call: TRBJ2-3; d_call: TRBD1; cdr3_aa: CASSPTGQGWKTDTQYF; cdr3_nt: TGTGCCAGCAGTCCAACCGGACAGGGTTGGAAAACAGATACGCAGTATTTT
v_call: TRBV19; clone_size: .; j_call: TRBJ1-3; d_call: .; cdr3_aa: CASSGRVAGNTIYF; cdr3_nt: TGTGCCAGTAGTGGCAGGGTTGCTGGAAACACCATATATTTT
v_call: TRBV4-3; clone_size: .; j_call: TRBJ2-3; d_call: TRBD1; cdr3_aa: CASSQDPQGAADTQYF; cdr3_nt: TGCGCCAGCAGCCAAGACCCACAGGGGGCCGCAGATACGCAGTATTTT
v_call: TRBV9; clone_size: .; j_call: TRBJ2-1; d_call: TRBD2; cdr3_aa: CASSSGLAIYNEQFF; cdr3_nt: TGTGCCAGCAGCTCAGGACTAGCTATCTACAATGAGCAGTTCTTC
v_call: TRBV12-3/TRBV12-4; clone_size: .; j_call: TRBJ1-2; d_call: .; cdr3_aa: CASSRQVGDGYTF; cdr3_nt: TGTGCCAGCAGTCGACAGGTTGGGGATGGCTACACCTTC
v_call: TRBV5-1; clone_size: .; j_call: TRBJ2-1; d_call: TRBD1; cdr3_aa: CASSRAGGFEQFF; cdr3_nt: TGCGCCAGCAGCCGGGCAGGGGGTTTTGAGCAGTTCTTC
v_call: TRBV4-3; clone_size: .; j_call: TRBJ2-7; d_call: TRBD1; cdr3_aa: CASSPGQGRAYEQYF; cdr3_nt: TGCGCCAGCAGCCCGGGACAGGGGAGGGCCTACGAGCAGTACTTC
v_call: TRBV5-4; clone_size: .; j_call: TRBJ2-4; d_call: TRBD2; cdr3_aa: CASSRYTGGQNIQYF; cdr3_nt: TGTGCCAGCAGCAGGTATACGGGGGGACAAAACATTCAGTACTTC
v_call: TRBV24-1; clone_size: .; j_call: TRBJ2-2; d_call: TRBD2; cdr3_aa: CATSDLGRGDPTGELFF; cdr3_nt: TGTGCCACCAGTGATTTGGGGCGGGGGGACCCCACCGGGGAGCTGTTTTTT